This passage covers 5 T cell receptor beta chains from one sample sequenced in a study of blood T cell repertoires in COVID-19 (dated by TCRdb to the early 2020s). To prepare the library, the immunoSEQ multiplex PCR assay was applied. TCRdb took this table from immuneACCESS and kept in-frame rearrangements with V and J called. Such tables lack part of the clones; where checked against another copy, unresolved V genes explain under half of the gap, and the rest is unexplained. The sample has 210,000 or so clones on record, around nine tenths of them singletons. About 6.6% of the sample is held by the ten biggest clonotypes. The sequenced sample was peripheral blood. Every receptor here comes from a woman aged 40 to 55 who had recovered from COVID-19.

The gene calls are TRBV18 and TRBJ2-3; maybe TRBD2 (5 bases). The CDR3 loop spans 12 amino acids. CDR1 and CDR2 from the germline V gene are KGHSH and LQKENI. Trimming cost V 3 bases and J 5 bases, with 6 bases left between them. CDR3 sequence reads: CASSPRGDTQYF. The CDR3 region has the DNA TGTGCCAGCTCACCCCGGGGAGATACGCAGTATTTT.

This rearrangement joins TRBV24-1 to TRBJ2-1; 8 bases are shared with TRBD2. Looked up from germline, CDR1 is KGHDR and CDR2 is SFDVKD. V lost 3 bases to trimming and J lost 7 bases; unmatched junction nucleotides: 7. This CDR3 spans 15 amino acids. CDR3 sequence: CATSDPSGSENEQFF. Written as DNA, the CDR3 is TGTGCCACCAGTGATCCGAGCGGGAGTGAGAATGAGCAGTTCTTC.

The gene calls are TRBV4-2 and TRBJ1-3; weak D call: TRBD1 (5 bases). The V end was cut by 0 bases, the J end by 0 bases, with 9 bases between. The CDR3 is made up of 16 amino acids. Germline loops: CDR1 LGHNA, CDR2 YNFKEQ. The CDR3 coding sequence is TGTGCCAGCAGCCAAGATACAGGCCACTCTGGAAACACCATATATTTT. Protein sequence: CASSQDTGHSGNTIYF.

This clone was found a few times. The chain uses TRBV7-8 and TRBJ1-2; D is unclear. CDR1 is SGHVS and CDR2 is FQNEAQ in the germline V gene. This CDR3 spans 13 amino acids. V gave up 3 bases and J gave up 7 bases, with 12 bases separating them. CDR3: CASSFGLRGGYTF. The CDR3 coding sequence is TGTGCCAGCAGCTTCGGCCTCCGAGGTGGCTACACCTTC.

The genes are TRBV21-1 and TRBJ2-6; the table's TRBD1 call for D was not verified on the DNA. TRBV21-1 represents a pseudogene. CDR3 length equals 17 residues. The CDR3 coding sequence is TGTGCCAGCAGCAAAGCGCTCAGGGATATTGGGGCCAACGTCCTGACTTTC. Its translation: CASSKALRDIGANVLTF.